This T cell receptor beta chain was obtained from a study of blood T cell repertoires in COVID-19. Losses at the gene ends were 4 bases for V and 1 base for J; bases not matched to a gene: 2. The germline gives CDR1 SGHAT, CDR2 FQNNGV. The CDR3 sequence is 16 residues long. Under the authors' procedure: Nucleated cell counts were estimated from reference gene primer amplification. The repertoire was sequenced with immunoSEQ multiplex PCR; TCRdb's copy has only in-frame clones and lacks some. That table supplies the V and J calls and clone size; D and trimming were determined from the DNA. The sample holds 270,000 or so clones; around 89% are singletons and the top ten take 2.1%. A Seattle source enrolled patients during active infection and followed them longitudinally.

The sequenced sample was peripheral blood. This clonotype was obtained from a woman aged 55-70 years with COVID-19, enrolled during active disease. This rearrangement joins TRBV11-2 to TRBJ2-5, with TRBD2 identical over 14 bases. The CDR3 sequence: CASSSGLAGGQETQYF. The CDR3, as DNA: TGTGCCAGCAGCTCCGGACTAGCGGGGGGCCAAGAGACCCAGTACTTC.